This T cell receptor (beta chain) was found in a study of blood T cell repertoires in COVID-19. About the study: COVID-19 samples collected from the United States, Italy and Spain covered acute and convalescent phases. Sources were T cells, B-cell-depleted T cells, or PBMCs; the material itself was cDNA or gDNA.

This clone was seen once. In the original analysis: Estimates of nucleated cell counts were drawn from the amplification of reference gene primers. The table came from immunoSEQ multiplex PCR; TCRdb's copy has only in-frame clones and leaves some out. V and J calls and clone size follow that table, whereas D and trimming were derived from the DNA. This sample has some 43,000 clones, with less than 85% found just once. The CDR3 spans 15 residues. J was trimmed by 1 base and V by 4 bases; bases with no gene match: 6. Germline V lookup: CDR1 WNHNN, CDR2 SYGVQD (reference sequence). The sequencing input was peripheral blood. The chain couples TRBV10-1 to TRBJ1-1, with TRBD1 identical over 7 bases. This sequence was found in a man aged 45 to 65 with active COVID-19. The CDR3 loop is CASSGPGQRNTEAFF. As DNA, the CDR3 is TGCGCCAGCAGTGGCCCGGGACAGAGGAACACTGAAGCTTTCTTT.